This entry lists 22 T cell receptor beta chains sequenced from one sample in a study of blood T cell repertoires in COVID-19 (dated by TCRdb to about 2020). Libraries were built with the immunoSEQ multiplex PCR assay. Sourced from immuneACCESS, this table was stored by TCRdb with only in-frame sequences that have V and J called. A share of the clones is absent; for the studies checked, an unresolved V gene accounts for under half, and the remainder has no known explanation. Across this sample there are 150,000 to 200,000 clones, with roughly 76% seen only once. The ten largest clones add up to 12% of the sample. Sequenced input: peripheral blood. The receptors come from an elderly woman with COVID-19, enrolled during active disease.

This CDR3 reads CASSPAGGPYEQYF. In DNA, the CDR3 is TGTGCCAGCAGCCCCGCGGGAGGGCCATACGAGCAGTACTTC. V is TRBV5-4 and J is TRBJ2-7; 9 nucleotides match TRBD2. CDR1 and CDR2 from the germline V gene are SGHNT and YYREEE (reference sequence). The CDR3 consists of 14 residues. The J segment lost 4 bases and the V segment lost 4 bases, leaving 6 bases of the junction unmatched.

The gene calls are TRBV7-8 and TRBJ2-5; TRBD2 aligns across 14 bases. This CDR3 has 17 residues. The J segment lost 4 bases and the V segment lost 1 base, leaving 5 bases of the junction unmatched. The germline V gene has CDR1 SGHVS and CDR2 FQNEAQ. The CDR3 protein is CASSLGLAGGLRETQYF. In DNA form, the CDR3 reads TGTGCCAGCAGCTTAGGACTAGCGGGGGGGCTCCGAGAGACCCAGTACTTC.

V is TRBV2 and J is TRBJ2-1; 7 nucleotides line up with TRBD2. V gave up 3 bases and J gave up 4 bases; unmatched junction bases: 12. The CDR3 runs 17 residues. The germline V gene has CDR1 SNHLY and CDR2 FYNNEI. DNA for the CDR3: TGTGCCAGCAGTGATCCGATTGTCCTAGCGGAATACAATGAGCAGTTCTTC. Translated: CASSDPIVLAEYNEQFF.

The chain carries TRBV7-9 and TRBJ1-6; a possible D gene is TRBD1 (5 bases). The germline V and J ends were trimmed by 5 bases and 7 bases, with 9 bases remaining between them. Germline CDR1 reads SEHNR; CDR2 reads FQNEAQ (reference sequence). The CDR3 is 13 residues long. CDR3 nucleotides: TGTGCCAGCAGCCAAGGGGTGAATTCACCCCTCCACTTT. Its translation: CASSQGVNSPLHF.

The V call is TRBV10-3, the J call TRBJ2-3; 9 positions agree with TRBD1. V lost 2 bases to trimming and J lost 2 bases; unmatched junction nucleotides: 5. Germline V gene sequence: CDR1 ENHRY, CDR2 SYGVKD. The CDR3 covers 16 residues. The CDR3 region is CAISEGTGGYTDTQYF. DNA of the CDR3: TGTGCCATCAGTGAGGGTACAGGGGGCTACACAGATACGCAGTATTTT.

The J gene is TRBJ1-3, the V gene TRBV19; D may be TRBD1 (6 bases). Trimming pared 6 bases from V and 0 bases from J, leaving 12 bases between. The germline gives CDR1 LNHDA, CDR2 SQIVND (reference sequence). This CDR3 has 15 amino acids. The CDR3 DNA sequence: TGTGCCAGTAGCTGGGACACACGCTCTGGAAACACCATATATTTT. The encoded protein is CASSWDTRSGNTIYF. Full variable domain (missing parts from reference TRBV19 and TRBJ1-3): DGGITQSPKYLFRKEGQNVTLSCEQNLNHDAMYWYRQDPGQGLRLIYYSQIVNDFQKGDIAEGYSVSREKKESFPLTVTSAQKNPTAFYLCASSWDTRSGNTIYFGEGSWLTVV.

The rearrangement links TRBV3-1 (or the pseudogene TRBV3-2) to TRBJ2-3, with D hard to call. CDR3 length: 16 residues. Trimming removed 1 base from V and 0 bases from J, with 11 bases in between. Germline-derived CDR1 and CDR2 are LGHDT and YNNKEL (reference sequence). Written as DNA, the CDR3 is TGTGCCAGCAGCCAAGGCATCGATACTAGCACAGATACGCAGTATTTT. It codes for CASSQGIDTSTDTQYF.

The CDR3 sequence: CSASDRGLAEAFF. CDR3 coding DNA: TGCAGCGCCTCGGACAGGGGGCTCGCTGAAGCTTTCTTT. V is TRBV29-1 and J is TRBJ1-1, with 11 positions matching TRBD1. CDR1 is SQVTM and CDR2 is ANQGSEA in the germline V gene. The CDR3 extends over 13 amino acids. J was trimmed by 6 bases and V by 7 bases; bases with no gene match: 7.

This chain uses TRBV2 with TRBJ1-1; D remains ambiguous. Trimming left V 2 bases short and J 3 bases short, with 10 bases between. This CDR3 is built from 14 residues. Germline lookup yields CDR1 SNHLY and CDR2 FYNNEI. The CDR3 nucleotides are TGTGCCAGCAGTGAATCCCCCAGATACACTGAAGCTTTCTTT. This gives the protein CASSESPRYTEAFF.

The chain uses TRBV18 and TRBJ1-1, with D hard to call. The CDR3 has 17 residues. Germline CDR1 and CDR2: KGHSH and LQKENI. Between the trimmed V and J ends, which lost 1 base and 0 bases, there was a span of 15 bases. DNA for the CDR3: TGTGCCAGCTCACCACAGGTAACAGAGATTATGAACACTGAAGCTTTCTTT. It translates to CASSPQVTEIMNTEAFF.

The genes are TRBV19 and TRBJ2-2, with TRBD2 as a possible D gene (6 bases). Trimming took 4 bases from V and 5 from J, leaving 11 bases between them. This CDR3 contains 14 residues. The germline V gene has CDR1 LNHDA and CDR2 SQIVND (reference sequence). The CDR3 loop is CASSTQGTTGELFF. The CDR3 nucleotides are TGTGCCAGTAGTACCCAAGGGACTACCGGGGAGCTGTTTTTT. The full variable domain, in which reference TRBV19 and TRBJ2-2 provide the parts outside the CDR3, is DGGITQSPKYLFRKEGQNVTLSCEQNLNHDAMYWYRQDPGQGLRLIYYSQIVNDFQKGDIAEGYSVSREKKESFPLTVTSAQKNPTAFYLCASSTQGTTGELFFGEGSRLTVL.

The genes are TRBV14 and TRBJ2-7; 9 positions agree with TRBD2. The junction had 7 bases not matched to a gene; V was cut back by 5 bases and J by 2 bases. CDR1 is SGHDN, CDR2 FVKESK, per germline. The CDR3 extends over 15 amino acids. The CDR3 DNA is TGTGCCAGCAGCGTAGCACTAGCGGGTGCCTACGAGCAGTACTTC. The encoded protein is CASSVALAGAYEQYF.

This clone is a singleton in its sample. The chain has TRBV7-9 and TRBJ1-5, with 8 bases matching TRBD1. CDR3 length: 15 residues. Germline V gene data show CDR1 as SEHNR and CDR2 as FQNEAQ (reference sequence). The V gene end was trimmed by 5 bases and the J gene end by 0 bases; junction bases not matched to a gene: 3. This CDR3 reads CASSPQGASNQPQHF. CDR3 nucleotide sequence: TGTGCCAGCAGCCCCCAGGGGGCTAGCAATCAGCCCCAGCATTTT.

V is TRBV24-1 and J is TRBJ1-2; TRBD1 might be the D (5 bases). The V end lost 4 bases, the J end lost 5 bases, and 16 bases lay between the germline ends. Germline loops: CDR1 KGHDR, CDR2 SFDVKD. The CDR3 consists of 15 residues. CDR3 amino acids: CATSDPGRGAYGYTF. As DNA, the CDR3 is TGTGCCACCAGTGACCCGGGGAGGGGCGCATATGGCTACACCTTC.

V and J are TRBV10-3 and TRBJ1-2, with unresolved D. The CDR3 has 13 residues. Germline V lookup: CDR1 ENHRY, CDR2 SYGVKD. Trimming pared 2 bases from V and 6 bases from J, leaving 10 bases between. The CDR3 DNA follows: TGTGCCATCAGTGAGCCCCCCGGTGATGGCTACACCTTC. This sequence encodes CAISEPPGDGYTF.

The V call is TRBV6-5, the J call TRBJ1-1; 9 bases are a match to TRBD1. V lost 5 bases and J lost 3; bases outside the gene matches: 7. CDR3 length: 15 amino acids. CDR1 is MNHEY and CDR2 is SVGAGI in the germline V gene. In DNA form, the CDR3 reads TGTGCCAGCAGTCGGGCGGGACAGGGAGACACTGAAGCTTTCTTT. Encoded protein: CASSRAGQGDTEAFF.

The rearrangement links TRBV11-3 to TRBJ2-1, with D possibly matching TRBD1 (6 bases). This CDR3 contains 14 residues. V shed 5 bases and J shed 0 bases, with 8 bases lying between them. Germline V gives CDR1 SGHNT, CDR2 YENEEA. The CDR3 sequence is CASSRRGSYNEQFF. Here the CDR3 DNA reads TGTGCCAGCAGCCGCAGGGGCTCCTACAATGAGCAGTTCTTC.

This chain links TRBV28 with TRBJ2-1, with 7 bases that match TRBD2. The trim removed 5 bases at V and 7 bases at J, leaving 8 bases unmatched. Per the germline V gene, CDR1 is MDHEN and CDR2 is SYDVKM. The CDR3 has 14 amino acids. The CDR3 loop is CASSPRLARNEQFF. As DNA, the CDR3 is TGTGCCAGCAGTCCCCGACTAGCTAGGAATGAGCAGTTCTTC. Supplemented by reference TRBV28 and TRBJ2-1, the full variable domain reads DVKVTQSSRYLVKRTGEKVFLECVQDMDHENMFWYRQDPGLGLRLIYFSYDVKMKEKGDIPEGYSVSREKKERFSLILESASTNQTSMYLCASSPRLARNEQFFGPGTRLTVL.

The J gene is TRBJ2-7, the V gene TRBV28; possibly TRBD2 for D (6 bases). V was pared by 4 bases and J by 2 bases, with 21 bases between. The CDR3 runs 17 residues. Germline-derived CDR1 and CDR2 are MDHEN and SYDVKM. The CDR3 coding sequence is TGTGCCAGCAGTTCCCGGGACTGGGGCCTCCGGCCCTACGAGCAGTACTTC. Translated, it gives CASSSRDWGLRPYEQYF.

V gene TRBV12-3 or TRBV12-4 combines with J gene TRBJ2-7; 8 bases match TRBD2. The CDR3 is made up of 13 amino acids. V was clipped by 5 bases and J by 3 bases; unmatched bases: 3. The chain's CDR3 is CASSPTSVYEQYF. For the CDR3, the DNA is TGTGCCAGCAGTCCGACTAGCGTCTACGAGCAGTACTTC.

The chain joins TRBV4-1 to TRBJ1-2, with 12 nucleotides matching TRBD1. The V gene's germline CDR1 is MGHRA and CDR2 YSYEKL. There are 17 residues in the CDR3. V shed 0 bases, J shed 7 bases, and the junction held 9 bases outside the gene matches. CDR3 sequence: CASSQDSLGTGGFGYTF. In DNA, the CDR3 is TGCGCCAGCAGCCAAGATAGTTTGGGGACAGGGGGCTTTGGCTACACCTTC.

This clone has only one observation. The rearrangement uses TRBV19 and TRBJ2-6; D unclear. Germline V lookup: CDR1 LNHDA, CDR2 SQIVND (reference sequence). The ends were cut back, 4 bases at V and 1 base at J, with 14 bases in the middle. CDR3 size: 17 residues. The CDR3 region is CASSKWQALSGANVLTF. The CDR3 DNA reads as TGTGCCAGTAGTAAGTGGCAGGCCCTATCTGGGGCCAACGTCCTGACTTTC.